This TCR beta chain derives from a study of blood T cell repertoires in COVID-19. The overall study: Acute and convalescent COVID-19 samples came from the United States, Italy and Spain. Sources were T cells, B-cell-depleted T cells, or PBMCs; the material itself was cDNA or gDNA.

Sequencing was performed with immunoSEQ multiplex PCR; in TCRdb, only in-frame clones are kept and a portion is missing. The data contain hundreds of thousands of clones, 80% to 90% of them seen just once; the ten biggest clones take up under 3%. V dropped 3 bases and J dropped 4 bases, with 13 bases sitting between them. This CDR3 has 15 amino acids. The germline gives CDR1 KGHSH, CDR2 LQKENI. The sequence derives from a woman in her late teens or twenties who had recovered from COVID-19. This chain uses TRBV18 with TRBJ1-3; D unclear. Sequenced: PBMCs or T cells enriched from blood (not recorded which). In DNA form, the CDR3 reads TGTGCCAGCTCACCCCAGAACTACCCAGGAAACACCATATATTTT. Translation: CASSPQNYPGNTIYF. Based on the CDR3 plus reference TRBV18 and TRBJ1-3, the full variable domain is NAGVMQNPRHLVRRRGQEARLRCSPMKGHSHVYWYRQLPEEGLKFMVYLQKENIIDESGMPKERFSAEFPKEGPSILRIQQVVRGDSAAYFCASSPQNYPGNTIYFGEGSWLTVV.